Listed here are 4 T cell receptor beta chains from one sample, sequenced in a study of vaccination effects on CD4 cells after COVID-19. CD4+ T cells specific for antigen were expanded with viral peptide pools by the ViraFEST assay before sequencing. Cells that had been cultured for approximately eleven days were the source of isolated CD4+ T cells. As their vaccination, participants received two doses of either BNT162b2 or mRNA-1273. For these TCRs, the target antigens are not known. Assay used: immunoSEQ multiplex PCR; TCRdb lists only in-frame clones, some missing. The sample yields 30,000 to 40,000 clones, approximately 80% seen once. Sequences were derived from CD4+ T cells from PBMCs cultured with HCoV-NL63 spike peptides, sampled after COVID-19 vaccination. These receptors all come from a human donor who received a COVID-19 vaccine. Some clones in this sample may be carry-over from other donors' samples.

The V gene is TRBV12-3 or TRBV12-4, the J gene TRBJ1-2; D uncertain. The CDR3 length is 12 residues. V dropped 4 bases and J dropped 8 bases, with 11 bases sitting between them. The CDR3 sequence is CASSSRLKGYTF. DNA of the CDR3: TGTGCCAGCAGTTCCAGACTCAAGGGCTACACCTTC.

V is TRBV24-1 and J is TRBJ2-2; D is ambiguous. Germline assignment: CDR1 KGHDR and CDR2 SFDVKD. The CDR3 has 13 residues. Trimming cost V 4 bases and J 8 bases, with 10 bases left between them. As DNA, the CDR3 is TGTGCCACCAGTGACCCGACAATTGGGGAGCTGTTTTTT. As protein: CATSDPTIGELFF.

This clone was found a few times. The DNA of the CDR3 is TGTGCCAGCAGTTACTCCGCCAGGGGGCGCTTCGACGAGCAGTACGTC. It encodes CASSYSARGRFDEQYV. The gene calls are TRBV6-5 and TRBJ2-7, with TRBD1 identical over 8 bases. Losses at the gene ends were 0 bases for V and 5 bases for J; bases not matched to a gene: 9. The CDR3 has 16 amino acids. Germline V CDR1 and CDR2: MNHEY, SVGAGI.

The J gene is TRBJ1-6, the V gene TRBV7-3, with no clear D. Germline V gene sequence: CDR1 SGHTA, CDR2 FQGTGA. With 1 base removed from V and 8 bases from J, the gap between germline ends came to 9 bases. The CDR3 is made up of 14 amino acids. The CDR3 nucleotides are TGTGCCAGCAGCTTAATTCCGGGTGATTCACCCCTCCACTTT. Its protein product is CASSLIPGDSPLHF.